The 13 T cell receptor beta chains listed next were all sequenced from one sample in a study of T cell repertoires in cytomegalovirus infection. TCRdb analysed the reads with MiXCR anew, one entry per CDR3 protein. The profile shows about 770,000 distinct CDR3 sequences, 25% to 30% of them singletons. Antigen specificity for these receptors is unknown. This specimen was cultured CD8+ T cells from PBMCs, taken from culture after CMV antigen stimulation. The source is a human donor in good health (CMV status not recorded). Some clones in this sample may be carry-over from other donors' samples.

V usage is TRBV7-6 and J usage is TRBJ2-5; D is unresolved. Germline values: CDR1 SGHVS, CDR2 FNYEAQ. The CDR3 has 14 amino acids. V dropped 3 bases and J dropped 2 bases, with 10 bases sitting between them. DNA for the CDR3: TGTGCCAGCAGCTTCTCGACTCATCAAGAGACCCAGTACTTC. Its translation: CASSFSTHQETQYF.

This chain connects TRBV2 to TRBJ1-4; D gene uncertain. Germline V gives CDR1 SNHLY, CDR2 FYNNEI. Trimming took 6 bases from V and 8 from J, leaving 16 bases between them. The CDR3 contains 14 residues. CDR3 nucleotides: TGTGCCAGCAGACGCCTTCAACTTGGAGAAAAACTGTTTTTT. Its translation: CASRRLQLGEKLFF.

The chain couples TRBV24-1 to TRBJ2-2; D perhaps matches TRBD2 (5 bases). V was clipped by 7 bases and J by 6 bases, with 5 bases between them. The CDR3 length is 11 residues. From germline, CDR1 is KGHDR and CDR2 SFDVKD. CDR3 DNA: TGTGCCACCAGGGACTCCGGGGAGCTGTTTTTT. As protein: CATRDSGELFF.

The table lists this clonotype with a few counts. The chain has TRBV20-1 and TRBJ2-7; D is unclear. This CDR3 is built from 15 residues. In germline, CDR1 is DFQATT, CDR2 SNEGSKA (reference sequence). V gave up 1 base and J gave up 2 bases, with 15 bases separating them. As DNA, the CDR3 is TGCAGTGCTAGAGCTTTCTCCCGTGAAACCTACGAGCAGTACTTC. The encoded protein is CSARAFSRETYEQYF.

The chain combines TRBV7-2 with TRBJ2-5, with 15 bases fitting TRBD2. The CDR3 runs 15 residues. Unmatched junction bases numbered 3, after V lost 5 bases and J lost 5 bases. Germline values: CDR1 SGHTA, CDR2 FQGNSA. CDR3 in DNA: TGTGCCAGCAGCACGGGACTAGCGGGAGGCGAGACCCAGTACTTC. As protein: CASSTGLAGGETQYF.

V and J are TRBV29-1 and TRBJ2-4; D gene uncertain. V gave up 5 bases and J gave up 3 bases, with 17 bases separating them. This CDR3 is 15 amino acids long. Germline values: CDR1 SQVTM, CDR2 ANQGSEA. DNA for the CDR3: TGCAGCGTTCAAATAGCCAAGGAAGGCAAAAACATTCAGTACTTC. Protein product: CSVQIAKEGKNIQYF.

The chain uses TRBV7-3 and TRBJ2-5; D is unresolved. Germline-derived CDR1 and CDR2 are SGHTA and FQGTGA. This CDR3 contains 16 residues. V lost 4 bases, J lost 5 bases, and 20 bases lay in between. The CDR3 loop reads CASSSPGDGKLETQYF. The CDR3, as DNA: TGTGCCAGCAGCTCCCCAGGCGATGGGAAATTGGAGACCCAGTACTTC.

The rearrangement links TRBV6-5 to TRBJ2-1, with TRBD2 matching 7 bases. The CDR3 consists of 17 residues. Germline V lookup: CDR1 MNHEY, CDR2 SVGAGI. Trimming at V came to 2 bases and at J to 8 bases, leaving 15 bases not matched to a gene. In nucleotides, the CDR3 is TGTGCCAGCAGTTACCAGGGAGGGCGGTGGGAAGGGGATGAGCAGTTCTTC. Its protein is CASSYQGGRWEGDEQFF.

This sequence joins TRBV24-1 and TRBJ1-5; no definite D call. V was pared by 8 bases and J by 3 bases, with 10 bases between. CDR1 KGHDR and CDR2 SFDVKD come from the germline V gene. The CDR3 is 13 residues long. Here the CDR3 reads CATKSIFNQPQHF. As DNA, the CDR3 is TGTGCCACCAAGTCTATATTCAATCAGCCCCAGCATTTT.

This clonotype was counted many times. V gene TRBV7-2 combines with J gene TRBJ2-7; no definite D call. Germline V gene sequence: CDR1 SGHTA, CDR2 FQGNSA. Trimming removed 6 bases at V and 3 bases at J, with 12 bases between. The CDR3 has 13 residues. CDR3 loop: CASRPPVGYEQYF. The DNA for the CDR3 is TGTGCCAGCAGGCCTCCCGTAGGCTACGAGCAGTACTTC.

This clonotype was seen many times. The rearrangement links TRBV7-6 to TRBJ2-7, with D maybe TRBD1 (6 bases). Germline CDR1 is SGHVS and CDR2 is FNYEAQ. The CDR3 spans 13 residues. V was trimmed by 6 bases and J by 3 bases, leaving 12 bases between them. The CDR3 loop reads CASSIRGNYEQYF. Written as DNA, the CDR3 is TGTGCCAGCAGTATAAGGGGGAACTACGAGCAGTACTTC.

This clonotype appeared a few times. The chain has TRBV7-9 and TRBJ2-5; D not certain. Germline V gene lookup returns CDR1 SEHNR and CDR2 FQNEAQ (reference sequence). The CDR3 sequence is 11 residues long. V was cut by 5 bases and J by 5 bases, with 6 bases left in between. The CDR3 DNA reads TGTGCCAGCAGCCATCGGGAGACCCAGTACTTC. Amino acid sequence: CASSHRETQYF.

This chain joins TRBV20-1 and TRBJ2-1, with 10 bases matching TRBD2. The germline gives CDR1 DFQATT, CDR2 SNEGSKA (reference sequence). The CDR3 covers 13 residues. V lost 6 bases, J lost 7 bases, and 6 bases stayed unmatched. CDR3 amino acids: CSASKRGGNEQFF. The CDR3 coding sequence is TGCAGTGCAAGCAAGCGGGGGGGGAATGAGCAGTTCTTC.